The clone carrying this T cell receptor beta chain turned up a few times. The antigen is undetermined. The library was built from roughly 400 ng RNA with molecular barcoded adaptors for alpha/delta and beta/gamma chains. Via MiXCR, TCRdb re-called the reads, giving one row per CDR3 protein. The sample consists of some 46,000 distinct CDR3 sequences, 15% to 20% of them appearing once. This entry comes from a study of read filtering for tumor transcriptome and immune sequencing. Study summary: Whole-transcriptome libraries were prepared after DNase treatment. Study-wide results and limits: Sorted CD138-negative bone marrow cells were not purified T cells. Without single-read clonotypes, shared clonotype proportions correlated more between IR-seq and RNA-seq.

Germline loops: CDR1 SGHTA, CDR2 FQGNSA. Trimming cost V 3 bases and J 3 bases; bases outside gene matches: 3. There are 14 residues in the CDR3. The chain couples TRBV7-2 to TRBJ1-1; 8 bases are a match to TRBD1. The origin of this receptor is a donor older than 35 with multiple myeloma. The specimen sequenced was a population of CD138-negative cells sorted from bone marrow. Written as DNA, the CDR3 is TGTGCCAGCAGCTTGGCAGGGGGCTACACTGAAGCTTTCTTT. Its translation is CASSLAGGYTEAFF. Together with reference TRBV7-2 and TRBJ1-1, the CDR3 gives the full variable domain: GAGVSQSPSNKVTEKGKDVELRCDPISGHTALYWYRQSLGQGLEFLIYFQGNSAPDKSGLPSDRFSAERTGGSVSTLTIQRTQQEDSAVYLCASSLAGGYTEAFFGQGTRLTVV.